Listed below are T cell receptor beta chains from one sample, sequenced in a study of T cell responses to AZD1222 COVID-19 vaccine. Libraries were prepared by immunoSEQ multiplex PCR; TCRdb keeps only in-frame clonotypes and omits some of them. The table has more than 95,000 clones, roughly 90% seen once. This material consisted of peripheral blood, taken on day 0 of AZD1222 vaccination. The origin of the receptors is an adult in good health. Each CDR3 is given with its conserved first and last residue. The D gene is left open where the match is weak.

V gene,J gene,CDR3 length,D gene,CDR3 DNA,CDR3 protein
TRBV5-6,TRBJ2-1,16,TRBD2,TGTGCCAGCAGCGTTAGCGGGAAGAGCTCCTACAATGAGCAGTTCTTC,CASSVSGKSSYNEQFF
TRBV6-5,TRBJ2-5,10,NA,TGTGCCACGGGGGTGGAGACCCAGTACTTC,CATGVETQYF
TRBV5-4,TRBJ2-7,15,NA,TGTGCCAGCAGCCTAGCGGGACAGGGTGGCTACGAGCAGTACTTC,CASSLAGQGGYEQYF
TRBV9,TRBJ1-1,14,NA,TGTGCCAGCAGCCTAAAGACGGGGGGCACTGAAGCTTTCTTT,CASSLKTGGTEAFF
TRBV10-1,TRBJ2-3,16,NA,TGCGCCAGCAGTGACCCGAATCCGACTAGAGTCAATACGCAGTATTTT,CASSDPNPTRVNTQYF
TRBV6-2/TRBV6-3,TRBJ2-7,14,NA,TGTGCCAGCAGTTACTCAACTAGCTGGTACGAGCAGTACTTC,CASSYSTSWYEQYF
TRBV7-8,TRBJ2-1,14,TRBD1,TGTGCCAGCAACGCCGGGACAGGGTACAATGAGCAGTTCTTC,CASNAGTGYNEQFF
TRBV28,TRBJ1-2,15,NA,TGTGCCAGCAACCCTAAGGGACCGGGATTTGGTGGCTACACCTTC,CASNPKGPGFGGYTF
TRBV6-4,TRBJ2-3,14,NA,TGTGCCAGCAGTCTCCAGTCGGGCACAGATACGCAGTATTTT,CASSLQSGTDTQYF
TRBV18,TRBJ1-6,14,NA,TGTGCCAGCTCACGGGTTCCGGGGGATTCACCCCTCCACTTT,CASSRVPGDSPLHF
TRBV27,TRBJ1-2,15,TRBD1,TGTGCCAGCAGTAGGGGGACAGGGGTACGCGATGGCTACACCTTC,CASSRGTGVRDGYTF
TRBV5-1,TRBJ2-5,12,NA,TGCGCCAGCAGCTTAACTCGAGAGACCCAGTACTTC,CASSLTRETQYF
TRBV29-1,TRBJ1-2,11,NA,TGCAGCACCACAGCCTCACGGGTATCCACCTTC,CSTTASRVSTF
TRBV7-3,TRBJ2-3,14,NA,TGTGCCAGCAGGTTGGGTGGGGGCACAGATACGCAGTATTTT,CASRLGGGTDTQYF
TRBV5-8,TRBJ1-5,14,TRBD1,TGTGCCAGCAGCTTGAGGGACAGCCGGAAGACCCAGCATTTT,CASSLRDSRKTQHF
TRBV6-5,TRBJ2-7,14,NA,TGTGCCAGCAGTTACAGATTAAACAGGGACGAGCAGTACTTC,CASSYRLNRDEQYF
TRBV6-5,TRBJ1-5,15,NA,TGTGCCAGCAGAAAGGACCGAGCTAGCAATCAGCCCCAGCATTTT,CASRKDRASNQPQHF